The 32 T cell receptor beta chains below come from one sample, sequenced in a study of blood T cell repertoires in COVID-19. The table came from immunoSEQ multiplex PCR; TCRdb's copy has only in-frame clones and leaves some out. The repertoire includes 71,000 or so clones, 80% to 90% of them detected once, and about a sixth sits in the top ten. Source material: peripheral blood. These receptors were obtained from a man older than 75 in a cohort sampled during active COVID-19.

The rearrangement uses TRBV6-1 and TRBJ1-2; possibly TRBD1 for D (6 bases). V lost 1 base to trimming and J lost 7 bases, with 10 bases between them. CDR1 is MNHNS and CDR2 is SASEGT in the germline V gene. This CDR3 comprises 13 residues. The CDR3 here is CASSEERGTGYTF. In DNA form, the CDR3 reads TGTGCCAGCAGTGAAGAGAGGGGGACTGGCTACACCTTC.

The J gene is TRBJ2-1, the V gene TRBV10-3; 12 bases match TRBD2. The V gene's germline CDR1 is ENHRY and CDR2 SYGVKD. V lost 8 bases, J lost 5 bases, and 10 bases stayed unmatched. The CDR3 consists of 16 residues. The DNA for the CDR3 is TGTGCCATCGGAGGGTCCGGACTAGCGGGAAACAATGAGCAGTTCTTC. It specifies CAIGGSGLAGNNEQFF.

The chain couples TRBV11-2 to TRBJ2-1; D may be TRBD2 (6 bases). Germline CDR1 reads SGHAT; CDR2 reads FQNNGV. This CDR3 contains 14 residues. The V end lost 6 bases, the J end lost 9 bases, and 18 bases lay between the germline ends. The CDR3 region is CASRTPGGRGEQFF. CDR3 DNA sequence: TGTGCCAGCAGAACCCCCGGGGGTCGGGGTGAGCAGTTCTTC.

This chain uses TRBV4-1 with TRBJ2-1; 16 bases align to TRBD2. The CDR3 contains 20 residues. The V and J ends lost 4 bases and 7 bases, in that order; junction bases with no gene match: 16. CDR1 and CDR2 from the germline V gene are MGHRA and YSYEKL. CDR3 loop: CASSRSTGTSGGALQNEQFF. The CDR3 region has the DNA TGCGCCAGCAGCCGGTCGACCGGGACTAGCGGGGGGGCCCTTCAGAATGAGCAGTTCTTC.

The chain is built from TRBV3-1 (or the pseudogene TRBV3-2) and TRBJ1-2, with 7 bases matching TRBD1. The CDR3 loop spans 13 amino acids. Germline V gene data show CDR1 as LGHDT and CDR2 as YNNKEL (reference sequence). Germline trimming cut 8 bases from V and 2 bases from J; bases unmatched to any gene: 5. This CDR3 reads CASVYRGNYGYTF. CDR3 DNA sequence: TGTGCCAGCGTCTACAGGGGAAACTATGGCTACACCTTC.

Only a few counts were recorded for this clone. The chain uses TRBV5-1 and TRBJ2-2; the match to TRBD2 covers 15 bases. The germline V gene encodes CDR1 SGHRS and CDR2 YFSETQ. This CDR3 is 16 amino acids long. V lost 3 bases to trimming and J lost 7 bases; unmatched junction nucleotides: 4. Here the CDR3 reads CASSSGLAGGHGELFF. The CDR3 DNA sequence: TGCGCCAGCAGCTCGGGACTAGCGGGAGGTCACGGGGAGCTGTTTTTT. Variable domain in full (rest from reference TRBV5-1 and TRBJ2-2): KAGVTQTPRYLIKTRGQQVTLSCSPISGHRSVSWYQQTPGQGLQFLFEYFSETQRNKGNFPGRFSGRQFSNSRSEMNVSTLELGDSALYLCASSSGLAGGHGELFFGEGSRLTVL.

The gene calls are TRBV29-1 and TRBJ1-1; D is unresolved. Germline V gives CDR1 SQVTM, CDR2 ANQGSEA. Trimming took off 2 bases at V and 5 bases at J, with 6 bases between the two ends. The CDR3 loop spans 11 amino acids. CDR3 bases: TGCAGCGTTGAATCGGTAACTGAAGCTTTCTTT. It is translated as CSVESVTEAFF.

This clone showed up just once. The chain joins TRBV28 to TRBJ2-3; 13 positions match TRBD2. The CDR3 contains 15 residues. The V gene end was trimmed by 6 bases and the J gene end by 2 bases; junction bases not matched to a gene: 2. Germline V gives CDR1 MDHEN, CDR2 SYDVKM. The CDR3 reads CASRGTSGVTDTQYF. CDR3 sequence (DNA): TGTGCCAGCAGGGGGACTAGCGGGGTCACAGATACGCAGTATTTT.

CDR3 in amino acids: CASSTGGVRTDTQYF. CDR3 nucleotide sequence: TGTGCCAGCAGTACGGGGGGCGTTAGGACAGATACGCAGTATTTT. This rearrangement joins TRBV2 to TRBJ2-3, with D possibly matching TRBD2 (7 bases). Germline V gives CDR1 SNHLY, CDR2 FYNNEI. This CDR3 contains 15 residues. Trimming cost V 5 bases and J 3 bases, with 15 bases left between them.

The J gene is TRBJ2-7, the V gene TRBV3-1 (or the pseudogene TRBV3-2); 7 bases agree with TRBD1. The CDR3 consists of 15 residues. Germline CDR1 and CDR2: LGHDT and YNNKEL (reference sequence). Trimming took 4 bases from V and 2 from J; bases not matched to a gene: 8. The CDR3 here is CASSPRDRSTYEQYF. CDR3 DNA: TGTGCCAGCAGCCCCCGGGACAGATCGACCTACGAGCAGTACTTC.

The chain is built from TRBV19 and TRBJ1-2, with D perhaps TRBD1 (6 bases). The CDR3 is 15 residues long. Per the germline V gene, CDR1 is LNHDA and CDR2 is SQIVND (reference sequence). Trimming stripped 6 bases from V and 3 bases from J, with 17 bases between. The chain's CDR3 is CASSRTGLLDYGYTF. The CDR3 coding sequence is TGTGCCAGTAGCCGAACAGGGTTACTGGACTATGGCTACACCTTC.

The J gene is TRBJ2-2, the V gene TRBV7-9; no clear D gene. The CDR3 totals 17 residues. Trimming shortened V by 5 bases and J by 3 bases, and 19 bases separated the two germline ends. Germline V gives CDR1 SEHNR, CDR2 FQNEAQ (reference sequence). DNA for the CDR3: TGTGCCAGCAGCGCCGGTGGTAGTAGTGGAGACACCGGGGAGCTGTTTTTT. Translating it yields CASSAGGSSGDTGELFF.

The genes are TRBV6-2 or TRBV6-3 and TRBJ2-7; D remains ambiguous. This CDR3 spans 13 amino acids. CDR1 MNHEY and CDR2 SVGEGT come from the germline V gene. The V gene lost 2 bases and the J gene lost 3 bases, with 8 bases spanning the gap. CDR3 bases: TGTGCCAGCAGTTACCTACCCCGCTACGAGCAGTACTTC. This codes for CASSYLPRYEQYF.

This clone was seen a single time. The CDR3 nucleotides are TGTGCCAGCAGCTCCTTTAGACAGGGACCTCCGTCGGGAGCTTTCTTT. Amino acid sequence: CASSSFRQGPPSGAFF. The chain has TRBV5-8 and TRBJ1-1, with 7 bases matching TRBD1. Germline V CDR1 and CDR2: SGHTS, YDEGEE. V was clipped by 3 bases and J by 10 bases; unmatched bases: 18. This CDR3 is built from 16 residues.

The V call is TRBV19, the J call TRBJ2-3; no clear D gene. V was cut by 5 bases and J by 4 bases, with 10 bases left in between. Germline V lookup: CDR1 LNHDA, CDR2 SQIVND (reference sequence). CDR3 length: 13 residues. CDR3 sequence (DNA): TGTGCCAGTAGTTTGGCAGTTTCAGATACGCAGTATTTT. Translating it yields CASSLAVSDTQYF.

The chain joins TRBV4-1 to TRBJ2-5; D might be TRBD1 (6 bases). CDR1 and CDR2 (germline): MGHRA, YSYEKL. Between the trimmed V and J ends, which lost 3 bases and 0 bases, there was a span of 14 bases. This CDR3 is built from 16 residues. The chain's CDR3 is CASSHPRTDHQETQYF. CDR3 sequence (DNA): TGCGCCAGCAGCCATCCTCGGACAGACCACCAAGAGACCCAGTACTTC.

This clone was observed a handful of times. The gene calls are TRBV11-1 and TRBJ2-1, with a possible D match to TRBD1 (5 bases). This CDR3 region has 14 residues. Trimming removed 5 bases at V and 6 bases at J, with 14 bases between. CDR1 SGHAT and CDR2 FQDESV come from the germline V gene (reference sequence). Here the CDR3 reads CASSPLRTTNEQFF. DNA of the CDR3: TGTGCCAGCAGCCCCCTCCGGACAACCAATGAGCAGTTCTTC.

V usage is TRBV6-9 and J usage is TRBJ1-4; TRBD1 matches at 9 bases. Per germline, CDR1 MNHGY and CDR2 SVAAGI. With V trimmed by 8 bases and J by 7 bases, 5 bases remained unmatched. The CDR3 runs to 13 residues. CDR3 sequence: CASPDRGAEKLFF. The CDR3 DNA sequence: TGTGCCAGCCCGGACAGGGGAGCTGAAAAACTGTTTTTT.

The chain uses TRBV12-1 and TRBJ1-2. TRBV12-1 is classified as a pseudogene. This CDR3 region has 12 residues. Written as DNA, the CDR3 is TGTGCCAGCAGCGCGCGGGACGGCATCTTCACCTTC. Translating gives CASSARDGIFTF.

The V and J genes are TRBV6-2 or TRBV6-3 and TRBJ2-2, with D maybe TRBD1 (6 bases). Trimming removed 6 bases from V and 5 bases from J, with 16 bases in between. This CDR3 is built from 15 residues. Germline V gene data show CDR1 as MNHEY and CDR2 as SVGEGT. CDR3 protein: CASSAGTLGTGELFF. CDR3 bases: TGTGCCAGCAGCGCAGGGACATTGGGGACCGGGGAGCTGTTTTTT.

This rearrangement joins TRBV28 to TRBJ1-4; perhaps TRBD1 as D (6 bases). The length of the CDR3 is 15 residues. Germline-derived CDR1 and CDR2 are MDHEN and SYDVKM. The germline V and J ends were trimmed by 5 bases and 8 bases, with 18 bases remaining between them. Here the CDR3 DNA reads TGTGCCAGCAGTCCCGATACAGGGATACAGGAAAAACTGTTTTTT. It is translated as CASSPDTGIQEKLFF.

The chain has TRBV19 and TRBJ2-1; D not resolved. This CDR3 region has 12 residues. With 10 bases removed from V and 10 bases from J, the gap between germline ends came to 17 bases. The germline V gene encodes CDR1 LNHDA and CDR2 SQIVND (reference sequence). This CDR3 is CATSPAGDEQFF. The CDR3 DNA sequence: TGTGCCACCTCTCCGGCAGGTGACGAGCAGTTCTTC.

The chain has TRBV2 and TRBJ1-4, with D possibly being TRBD1 (5 bases). This CDR3 spans 15 amino acids. Germline loops: CDR1 SNHLY, CDR2 FYNNEI. The germline V and J ends were trimmed by 1 base and 5 bases, with 11 bases remaining between them. The CDR3 reads CASSEGGGGNEKLFF. The CDR3, as DNA: TGTGCCAGCAGTGAAGGCGGGGGAGGGAATGAAAAACTGTTTTTT.

The CDR3 loop reads CASSLARRGTEAFF. The CDR3 DNA reads as TGTGCCAGCAGTTTAGCCCGTCGGGGCACTGAAGCTTTCTTT. The chain links TRBV28 to TRBJ1-1, with D uncertain. CDR1 is MDHEN and CDR2 is SYDVKM in the germline V gene. This CDR3 is built from 14 residues. Trimming stripped 2 bases from V and 4 bases from J, with 11 bases between. The full variable domain, in which reference TRBV28 and TRBJ1-1 provide the parts outside the CDR3, is DVKVTQSSRYLVKRTGEKVFLECVQDMDHENMFWYRQDPGLGLRLIYFSYDVKMKEKGDIPEGYSVSREKKERFSLILESASTNQTSMYLCASSLARRGTEAFFGQGTRLTVV.

V usage is TRBV19 and J usage is TRBJ1-2; D unresolved. This CDR3 comprises 15 residues. CDR1 is LNHDA and CDR2 is SQIVND in the germline V gene (reference sequence). V dropped 7 bases and J dropped 4 bases, with 19 bases sitting between them. CDR3 coding DNA: TGTGCCAGTACCAATAGCAGCCGGCCCAGCTATGGCTACACCTTC. Amino acids: CASTNSSRPSYGYTF.

The CDR3 DNA reads TGTGCCAGCTCGCAAGGCCGGGACAGGGTCGAGCAGTACTTC. Its protein product is CASSQGRDRVEQYF. The chain employs TRBV18 and TRBJ2-7; 9 nucleotides match TRBD1. Germline V CDR1 and CDR2: KGHSH, LQKENI. CDR3 size: 14 residues. Trimming took 6 bases from V and 6 from J; bases not matched to a gene: 9.

This rearrangement joins TRBV5-4 to TRBJ1-2; 7 bases are shared with TRBD1. V dropped 4 bases and J dropped 4; count of bases not matched to a gene: 10. Germline values: CDR1 SGHNT, CDR2 YYREEE (reference sequence). This CDR3 has 15 amino acids. The CDR3 sequence is CASSTGTEFRYGYTF. The CDR3 bases are TGTGCCAGCAGCACCGGGACAGAGTTCCGCTATGGCTACACCTTC.

CDR3 in amino acids: CASSEGSSYSNQPQHF. The CDR3 coding sequence is TGTGCCAGCAGTGAAGGGAGTAGTTATAGCAATCAGCCCCAGCATTTT. The rearrangement links TRBV2 to TRBJ1-5; D is uncertain. Trimming stripped 1 base from V and 0 bases from J, with 10 bases between. Per the germline V gene, CDR1 is SNHLY and CDR2 is FYNNEI. This CDR3 is 16 amino acids long.

The chain couples TRBV10-3 to TRBJ2-3; 7 bases match TRBD1. CDR1 and CDR2 from the germline V gene are ENHRY and SYGVKD. The CDR3 runs 13 residues. V lost 3 bases, J lost 5 bases, and 2 bases stayed unmatched. The CDR3 coding sequence is TGTGCCATCAGTGAACGGACAGGAGATACGCAGTATTTT. It yields the protein CAISERTGDTQYF.

The chain couples TRBV20-1 to TRBJ1-2, with 7 bases fitting TRBD1. The CDR3 is 15 amino acids. Germline V gives CDR1 DFQATT, CDR2 SNEGSKA (reference sequence). J lost 0 bases, V lost 3 bases, and 7 bases had no gene match. CDR3 in amino acids: CSASPTGLTNYGYTF. CDR3 DNA sequence: TGCAGTGCTAGTCCGACAGGGTTAACTAACTATGGCTACACCTTC.

This clone was recorded only once. The V and J genes are TRBV5-6 and TRBJ2-3; no definite D call. This CDR3 contains 11 residues. V was cut by 1 base and J by 8 bases, with 5 bases left in between. Per the germline V gene, CDR1 is SGHDT and CDR2 is YYEEEE. The CDR3 sequence: CASSLRSTQYF. The CDR3 DNA is TGTGCCAGCAGCTTGAGGAGTACGCAGTATTTT. The full variable domain, with the rest looked up from reference TRBV5-6 and TRBJ2-3, is DAGVTQSPTHLIKTRGQQVTLRCSPKSGHDTVSWYQQALGQGPQFIFQYYEEEERQRGNFPDRFSGHQFPNYSSELNVNALLLGDSALYLCASSLRSTQYFGPGTRLTVL.

The rearrangement uses TRBV5-4 and TRBJ1-2, with TRBD1 identical over 9 bases. Germline V gives CDR1 SGHNT, CDR2 YYREEE (reference sequence). There are 14 residues in the CDR3. The V segment lost 2 bases and the J segment 2 bases; nucleotides outside the gene matches: 1. In DNA form, the CDR3 reads TGTGCCAGCAGCTTTGGACAGGGGAACTATGGCTACACCTTC. It codes for CASSFGQGNYGYTF. Using reference TRBV5-4 and TRBJ1-2 for the parts outside the CDR3, the full variable domain is ETGVTQSPTHLIKTRGQQVTLRCSSQSGHNTVSWYQQALGQGPQFIFQYYREEENGRGNFPPRFSGLQFPNYSSELNVNALELDDSALYLCASSFGQGNYGYTFGSGTRLTVV.